This T cell receptor (beta chain) was found in a study of T-cell memory formation after mild COVID-19 (dated by TCRdb to 2020 to 2022). For the wider study: TCR sequence clusters from the two donors were largely donor specific. Longitudinal TCRalpha and TCRbeta repertoire sequencing tracked T-cell clones expanding and contracting after mild COVID-19 in a couple of donors. The cohort was made up of two young adult volunteers, one female and one male, who were previously healthy. The paper as a whole reports these results and caveats: The study included only a couple of mild cases, and larger cohorts that include severe cases with pre-infection samples were judged to be necessary. Contracting CD4+ clones were found mainly in CM and EM memory subsets, while CD8+ clones were enriched in EMRA. Some responding clones were found in pre-infection memory, which suggests that pre-existing cross-reactive memory T cells took part in the SARS-CoV-2 response. From day 15 to 85, contracting clones showed balanced CD4/CD8 phenotypes, whereas a second wave of clones that expanded from day 15 to 37 leaned towards CD4+. The second-wave clones that peaked on day 37 were not confirmed to be SARS-CoV-2 specific.

Ficoll-Paque density gradient centrifugation was used to isolate PBMCs. This clonotype was observed a few times. What antigen it recognizes has not been identified. Qualities for individual bases were not recorded, and no much larger clone is one base off. The run used an Illumina NovaSeq 6000. TCRalpha and TCRbeta cDNA libraries were built by 5'RACE with constant-segment primers, adding sample barcodes and unique molecular identifiers. Trizol reagent was used to extract RNA from every sample. The libraries were amplified in two PCR steps, and the second step added a second sample barcode and Illumina TruSeq adapters. Sequencing of libraries was performed on an Illumina NovaSeq with 2 x 150 bp paired-end reads. The authors' analysis ran thus. With migec v1.2.7, reads were demultiplexed and then collapsed into UMI-guided consensus sequences. Using mixcr v2.1.11, the UMI consensuses were aligned to TRA and TRB V and J templates and assembled into clonotypes. Clonotypes were classified as expanded or contracted when called significant by both edgeR and NoisET, with noise models trained on biological replicates. edgeR calls used a false discovery rate-adjusted p below 0.01 and a log2 fold-change threshold of 1. As an exploratory analysis of dynamics, max-normalized trajectories of the 1000 most abundant clonotypes were examined by PCA with hierarchical clustering. The CD4 or CD8 phenotype of responding clones was assigned using the separately sequenced CD4+ and CD8+ repertoires. The public reads were reprocessed in TCRdb via fastp at Q25 and MiXCR, keeping in-frame beta chains. Identical CDR3 protein sequences are pooled into one entry, listed with their most common genes and DNA. TCRdb's processing, not the authors', yielded these V and J calls. Counted in this sample were roughly 110,000 distinct CDR3 sequences; 17% of them appeared once. Jointly, the top ten make up around 28% of the sample.

The CDR3 runs 12 amino acids, cysteine and phenylalanine included. The only DNA kept is the CDR3, 36 bases in frame from the first base. CDR1 and CDR2 were assigned from the germline V gene as SGHDT and YYEEEE. The junction shows trimming of 2 bases on V and 7 bases on J, plus 9 bases between the germline ends. The source of this sequence is an adult woman who had mild COVID-19 (a few samples of this study predate the infection). The sample titles of this study are shuffled in the database, so cell type and time point are left out; the donor was told from shared clones. Input material: PBMCs or a T cell subset sorted from them (not recorded which). The chain was built from TRBV5-6 and TRBJ1-1; the D gene cannot be resolved reliably. The CDR3 corresponds to CASSLRAVEAFF. The DNA is TGTGCCAGCAGCTTAAGGGCGGTTGAAGCTTTCTTT. Outside the CDR3, residues come from the reference TRBV5-6 and TRBJ1-1 proteins, so the full variable domain is: DAGVTQSPTHLIKTRGQQVTLRCSPKSGHDTVSWYQQALGQGPQFIFQYYEEEERQRGNFPDRFSGHQFPNYSSELNVNALLLGDSALYLCASSLRAVEAFFGQGTRLTVV.